The 8 T cell receptor beta chains below come from one sample, sequenced in a study of blood T cell repertoires in COVID-19. Method: immunoSEQ multiplex PCR; TCRdb's copy keeps in-frame clones and lacks some. The sample has about 130,000 clones; about 80% are singletons. Sample: peripheral blood. The receptor set was obtained from a woman aged 50 to 60 with acute or convalescent COVID-19.

This CDR3 is CASSENAGGYNEQFF. The DNA of the CDR3 is TGTGCCAGCAGTGAAAATGCGGGGGGGTACAATGAGCAGTTCTTC. The chain recombines TRBV2 with TRBJ2-1; 9 nucleotides align to TRBD2. V shed 2 bases and J 4 bases; nucleotides not matched to a gene: 3. CDR3 length equals 15 residues. Per germline, CDR1 SNHLY and CDR2 FYNNEI.

The V call is TRBV6-5, the J call TRBJ1-6, with D uncertain. The V gene's germline CDR1 is MNHEY and CDR2 SVGAGI. CDR3 size: 15 residues. V lost 10 bases and J 7 bases, leaving 20 bases between the germline ends. The CDR3 spells CATLLQANQNSPLHF. The CDR3 nucleotides read TGTGCCACCTTACTGCAGGCGAACCAAAATTCACCCCTCCACTTT.

The chain couples TRBV28 to TRBJ2-7, with 7 bases identical to TRBD1. The CDR3 is 16 amino acids. The V gene end was trimmed by 7 bases and the J gene end by 0 bases; junction bases not matched to a gene: 12. Germline assignment: CDR1 MDHEN and CDR2 SYDVKM. The CDR3 coding sequence is TGTGCCAGCACTTCCCCGCGAGGGACAGCCTCCTACGAGCAGTACTTC. Translation gives CASTSPRGTASYEQYF.

In this sample, this clone turned up a few times. The chain links TRBV10-1 to TRBJ2-2; TRBD2 might be the D (6 bases). CDR3 length: 14 amino acids. V lost 4 bases to trimming and J lost 1 base, with 7 bases between them. In germline, CDR1 is WNHNN, CDR2 SYGVQD (reference sequence). The CDR3 nucleotides are TGCGCCAGCAGTGGGGGGGAGAACACCGGGGAGCTGTTTTTT. As protein: CASSGGENTGELFF.

The V gene is TRBV5-1, the J gene TRBJ2-7; 8 nucleotides agree with TRBD1. This CDR3 region has 15 residues. The germline V gene has CDR1 SGHRS and CDR2 YFSETQ. Trimming took 5 bases from V and 5 from J; bases not matched to a gene: 12. CDR3: CASRGGTGGGDEQYF. CDR3 coding DNA: TGCGCCAGCAGAGGGGGAACAGGGGGTGGCGACGAGCAGTACTTC.

J is TRBJ2-1 and V is TRBV21-1; no DNA check was done on the table's D call, TRBD2. TRBV21-1 is deemed a pseudogene. This CDR3 is built from 17 residues. The CDR3 spells CASTRGGTSSPYNEQFF. The CDR3 nucleotides are TGTGCCAGCACACGGGGTGGGACTAGCAGCCCCTACAATGAGCAGTTCTTC.

The V gene is TRBV7-9, the J gene TRBJ2-7; D is perhaps TRBD1 (6 bases). CDR1 SEHNR and CDR2 FQNEAQ come from the germline V gene (reference sequence). The CDR3 runs 17 residues. The germline V and J ends were trimmed by 0 bases and 3 bases, with 18 bases remaining between them. CDR3 nucleotide sequence: TGTGCCAGCAGCTTAGCGTCCCTGGGGACAAAAAACTACGAGCAGTACTTC. Amino acid sequence: CASSLASLGTKNYEQYF. Drawing the rest from reference TRBV7-9 and TRBJ2-7, the complete variable domain is DTGVSQNPRHKITKRGQNVTFRCDPISEHNRLYWYRQTLGQGPEFLTYFQNEAQLEKSRLLSDRFSAERPKGSFSTLEIQRTEQGDSAMYLCASSLASLGTKNYEQYFGPGTRLTVT.

This clone occurred once. The chain recombines TRBV5-1 with TRBJ2-3; 8 bases match TRBD2. Trimming removed 4 bases from V and 6 bases from J; junction bases left unmatched: 7. The CDR3 loop spans 14 amino acids. Per the germline V gene, CDR1 is SGHRS and CDR2 is YFSETQ. The CDR3 DNA is TGCGCCAGCAGCGCCGGGACTAGGGCCGATACGCAGTATTTT. This translates into CASSAGTRADTQYF.